This T cell receptor (beta chain) originates from a study of post-analysis software for immune sequencing data. Findings and limits, study-wide: The normalized Chao1 diversity of multiple sclerosis patients was significantly lower than that of controls. Comparison of patients with controls showed five TRBV segments more frequent in patients, TRBV5-6, TRBV5-1 and TRBV20-1 among them. Under F measure analysis, samples from one preparation batch co-clustered strongly.

This clonotype showed up just a few times. The target antigen is unknown. CDR1 and CDR2 (germline): SGHRS, YFSETQ. Trimming took off 4 bases at V and 0 bases at J, with 10 bases between the two ends. The length of the CDR3 is 15 residues. Prepared TCR beta cDNA libraries contained unique molecular identifiers. TCRdb processed the PCR reads anew with MiXCR; each CDR3 protein has one entry. Seen here are around 250,000 distinct CDR3 sequences, 35% to 40% observed once, and the top ten hold 4% to 6%. This sequence joins TRBV5-1 and TRBJ1-4; TRBD1 is a possible D gene (5 bases). The sequenced material came from blood. This clonotype was sampled from a girl between 10 and 17 years old with multiple sclerosis. The CDR3 reads CASSIGHATNEKLFF. The CDR3 nucleotides read TGCGCCAGCAGCATAGGACACGCAACTAATGAAAAACTGTTTTTT.